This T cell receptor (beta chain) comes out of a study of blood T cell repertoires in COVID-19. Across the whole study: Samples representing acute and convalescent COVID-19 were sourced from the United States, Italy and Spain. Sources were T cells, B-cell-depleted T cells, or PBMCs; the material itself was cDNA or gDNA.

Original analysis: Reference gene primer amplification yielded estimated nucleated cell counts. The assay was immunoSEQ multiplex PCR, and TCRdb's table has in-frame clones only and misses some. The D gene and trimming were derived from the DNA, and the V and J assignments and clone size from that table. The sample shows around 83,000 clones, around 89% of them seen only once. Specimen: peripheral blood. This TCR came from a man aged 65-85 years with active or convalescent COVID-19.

The CDR3 region is CASSQIGHWKDTQYF. Here the CDR3 DNA reads TGCGCCAGCAGTCAAATAGGACACTGGAAAGATACGCAGTATTTT. J is TRBJ2-3 and V is TRBV23-1, with a possible D match to TRBD1 (5 bases). TRBV23-1 is recorded as an ORF, its role being uncertain. The CDR3 loop spans 15 amino acids. V was cut by 2 bases and J by 5 bases, with 14 bases left in between.